Detailed here is one T cell receptor beta chain. Its matching antigen is unknown. Produced via immunoSEQ multiplex PCR; TCRdb's table is partial and in-frame only. Altogether some 120,000 clones are present, 88% being singletons, with the ten largest covering nearly 6%. Time point denoted: blood 2 weeks post-SBRT. Documented treatment: 15 Gy SBRT to primary tumor, nephrectomy 4 weeks later. Serial blood draws occurred at baseline and 2 and 4 weeks post-SBRT. The CDR3 consists of 16 residues. V dropped 5 bases and J dropped 0 bases, with 14 bases sitting between them. Germline V lookup: CDR1 MDHEN, CDR2 SYDVKM. This record belongs to a study of radiation and T cells in renal cell carcinoma. Background on the study: Nephrectomy followed 15 Gy stereotactic body radiation by 4 weeks.

Study conclusions and caveats: From baseline, blood top tumor clonotypes peaked at 2 weeks post-radiation.

This TCR derives from a woman in her 70s with renal cell carcinoma. V and J are TRBV28 and TRBJ1-3, with D possibly being TRBD1 (5 bases). Sequencing used blood, obtained from a patient whose treatment included radiotherapy and nephrectomy. This CDR3 is CASSAGTLSSGNTIYF. For the CDR3, the DNA is TGTGCCAGCAGTGCCGGGACGTTGAGCTCTGGAAACACCATATATTTT.